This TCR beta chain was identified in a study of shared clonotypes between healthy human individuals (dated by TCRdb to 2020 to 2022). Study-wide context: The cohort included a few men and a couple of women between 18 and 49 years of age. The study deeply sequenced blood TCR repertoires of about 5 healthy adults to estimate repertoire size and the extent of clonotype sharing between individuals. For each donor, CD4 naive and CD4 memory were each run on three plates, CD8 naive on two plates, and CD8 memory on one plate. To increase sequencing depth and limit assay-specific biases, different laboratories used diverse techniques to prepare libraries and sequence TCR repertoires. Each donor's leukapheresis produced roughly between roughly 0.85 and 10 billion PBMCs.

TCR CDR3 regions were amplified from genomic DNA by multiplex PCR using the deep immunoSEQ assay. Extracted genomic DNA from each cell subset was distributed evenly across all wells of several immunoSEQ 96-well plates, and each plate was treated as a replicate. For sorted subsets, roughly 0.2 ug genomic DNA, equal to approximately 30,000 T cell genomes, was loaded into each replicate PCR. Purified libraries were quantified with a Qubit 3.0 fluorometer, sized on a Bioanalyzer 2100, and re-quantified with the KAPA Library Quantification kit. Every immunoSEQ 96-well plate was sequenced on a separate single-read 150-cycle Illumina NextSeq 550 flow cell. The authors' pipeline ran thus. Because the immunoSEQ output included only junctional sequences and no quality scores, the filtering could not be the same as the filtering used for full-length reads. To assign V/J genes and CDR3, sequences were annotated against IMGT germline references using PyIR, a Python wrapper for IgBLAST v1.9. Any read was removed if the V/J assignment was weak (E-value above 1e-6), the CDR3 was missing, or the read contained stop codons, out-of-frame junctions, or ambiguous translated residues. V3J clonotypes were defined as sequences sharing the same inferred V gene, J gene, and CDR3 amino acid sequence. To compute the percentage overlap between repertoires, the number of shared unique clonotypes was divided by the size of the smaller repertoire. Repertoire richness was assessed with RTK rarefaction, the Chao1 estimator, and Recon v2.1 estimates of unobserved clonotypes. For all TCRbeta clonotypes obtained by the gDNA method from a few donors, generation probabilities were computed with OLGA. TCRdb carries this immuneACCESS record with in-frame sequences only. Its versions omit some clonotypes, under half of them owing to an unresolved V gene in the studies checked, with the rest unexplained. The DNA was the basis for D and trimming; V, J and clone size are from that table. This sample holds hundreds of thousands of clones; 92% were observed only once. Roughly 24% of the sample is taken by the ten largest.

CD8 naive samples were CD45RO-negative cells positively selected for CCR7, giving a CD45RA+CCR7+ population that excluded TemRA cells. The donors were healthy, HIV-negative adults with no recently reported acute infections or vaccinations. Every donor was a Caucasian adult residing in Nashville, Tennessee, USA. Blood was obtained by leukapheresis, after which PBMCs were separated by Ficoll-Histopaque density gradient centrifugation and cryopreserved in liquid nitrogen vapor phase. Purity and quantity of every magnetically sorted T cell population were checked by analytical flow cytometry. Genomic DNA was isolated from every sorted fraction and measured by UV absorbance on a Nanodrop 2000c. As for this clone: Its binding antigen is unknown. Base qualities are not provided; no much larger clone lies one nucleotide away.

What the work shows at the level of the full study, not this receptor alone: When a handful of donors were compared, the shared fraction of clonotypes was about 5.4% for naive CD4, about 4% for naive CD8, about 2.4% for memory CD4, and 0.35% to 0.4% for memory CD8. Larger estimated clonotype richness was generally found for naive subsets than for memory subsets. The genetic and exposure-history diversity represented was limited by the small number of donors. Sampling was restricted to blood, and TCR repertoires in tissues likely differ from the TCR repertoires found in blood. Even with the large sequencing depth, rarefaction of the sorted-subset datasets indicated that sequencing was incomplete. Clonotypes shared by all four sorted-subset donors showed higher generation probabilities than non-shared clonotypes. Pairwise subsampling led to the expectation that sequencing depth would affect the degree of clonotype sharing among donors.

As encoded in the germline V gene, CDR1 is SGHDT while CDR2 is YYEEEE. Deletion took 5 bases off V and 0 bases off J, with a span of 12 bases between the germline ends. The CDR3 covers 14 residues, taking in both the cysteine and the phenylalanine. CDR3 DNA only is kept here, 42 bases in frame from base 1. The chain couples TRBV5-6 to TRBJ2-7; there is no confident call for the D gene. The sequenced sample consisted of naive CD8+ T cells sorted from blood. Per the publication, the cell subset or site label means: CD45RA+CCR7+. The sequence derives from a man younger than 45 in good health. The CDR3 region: CASSLKWGSYEQYF. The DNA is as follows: TGTGCCAGCAGTTTGAAATGGGGCTCCTACGAGCAGTACTTC.